The clone carrying this T cell receptor beta chain appeared many times. The antigen is not known. This sample was included in a study of neurological immune-mediated disorders. From 15-18 subjects, over 180 million TCR-beta sequences were obtained in each sequencing run. TCRdb redid the calling of the 5' RACE reads with MiXCR, one entry per CDR3 protein. The sample records about 38,000 distinct CDR3 sequences, 4.8% being singletons. The CDR3 length is 18 residues. V was pared by 6 bases and J by 4 bases, with 30 bases between. CDR1 is SQVTM, CDR2 ANQGSEA, per germline. Points from the study as a whole: Because no CDR3 amino acid sequences were shared across subjects by expanded clones, private repertoires were suggested in all groups. The highest TCR clonal expansion occurred in HTLV-1-associated myelopathy; multiple sclerosis fell below healthy controls.

Sequencing used CD4+ T cells from blood. This receptor was obtained from a young man in good health. The chain employs TRBV29-1 and TRBJ1-1, with a possible D match to TRBD1 (6 bases). The chain's CDR3 is CSVQRGGALGSGFTEAFF. The CDR3 DNA reads TGCAGCGTCCAACGAGGGGGGGCCCTGGGCTCGGGGTTCACTGAAGCTTTCTTT.